The 7 T cell receptor beta chains below all came from one sample that was sequenced in a study of cytotoxic CD8 clonotypes in ibrutinib-treated CLL. Produced via immunoSEQ multiplex PCR; TCRdb's table is partial and in-frame only. Among hundreds of thousands of clones, 67% were seen once, and the ten largest hold just under 6.5%. The specimen comprised PBMCs, sampled after 36 months of ibrutinib treatment. The source of these receptors is a human donor with chronic lymphocytic leukemia.

The chain couples TRBV5-1 to TRBJ2-2; 12 nucleotides line up with TRBD2. Germline assignment: CDR1 SGHRS and CDR2 YFSETQ. This CDR3 contains 17 residues. V gave up 3 bases and J gave up 6 bases; unmatched junction bases: 9. For the CDR3, the DNA is TGCGCCAGCAGCTGGGCAAAGACTAGCGGGAGCCCCGGGGAGCTGTTTTTT. This codes for CASSWAKTSGSPGELFF. The whole variable domain, remainder taken from reference TRBV5-1 and TRBJ2-2, is KAGVTQTPRYLIKTRGQQVTLSCSPISGHRSVSWYQQTPGQGLQFLFEYFSETQRNKGNFPGRFSGRQFSNSRSEMNVSTLELGDSALYLCASSWAKTSGSPGELFFGEGSRLTVL.

This rearrangement joins TRBV7-8 to TRBJ2-7; unclear D gene. The CDR3 length is 14 residues. Germline loops: CDR1 SGHVS, CDR2 FQNEAQ. The V end lost 5 bases, the J end lost 3 bases, and 14 bases lay between the germline ends. The DNA of the CDR3 is TGTGCCAGCAGCCAAAAGCCGTCCAACTACGAGCAGTACTTC. Translating gives CASSQKPSNYEQYF. Filled out from reference TRBV7-8 and TRBJ2-7, the complete variable domain reads GAGVSQSPRYKVAKRGQDVALRCDPISGHVSLFWYQQALGQGPEFLTYFQNEAQLDKSGLPSDRFFAERPEGSVSTLKIQRTQQEDSAVYLCASSQKPSNYEQYFGPGTRLTVT.

The rearrangement joins TRBV10-3 to TRBJ2-5, with D uncertain. The CDR3 sequence is 16 residues long. V lost 2 bases and J 5 bases, leaving 18 bases between the germline ends. Per the germline V gene, CDR1 is ENHRY and CDR2 is SYGVKD. The CDR3 loop reads CAISEVRVRLVETQYF. CDR3 DNA: TGTGCCATCAGTGAGGTGAGAGTGAGGCTAGTTGAGACCCAGTACTTC.

This chain links TRBV28 with TRBJ1-2; TRBD1 agrees at 12 bases. This CDR3 is built from 18 residues. Looked up from germline, CDR1 is MDHEN and CDR2 is SYDVKM. The J segment lost 8 bases and the V segment lost 6 bases, leaving 19 bases of the junction unmatched. The CDR3 nucleotides are TGTGCCAGCAGCCGGCAACCGCCGGGACAGGGGGCGCGTAGGGGCTACACCTTC. This sequence encodes CASSRQPPGQGARRGYTF.

A few counts support this clone. The J gene is TRBJ1-2, the V gene TRBV2; 7 bases are shared with TRBD1. The CDR3 is 14 amino acids. Germline V gene lookup returns CDR1 SNHLY and CDR2 FYNNEI. The junction had 10 bases not matched to a gene; V was cut back by 5 bases and J by 7 bases. The DNA for the CDR3 is TGTGCCAGCAGTTCCGGGACAGAGGCCTTTGGCTACACCTTC. This encodes CASSSGTEAFGYTF.

The genes are TRBV11-2 and TRBJ1-2, with TRBD1 as a possible D gene (5 bases). Trimming removed 5 bases at V and 0 bases at J, with 13 bases between. The CDR3 length is 15 residues. From germline, CDR1 is SGHAT and CDR2 FQNNGV. CDR3 nucleotides: TGTGCCAGCAGCCCACGACAGTTAACTAACTATGGCTACACCTTC. Amino acid sequence: CASSPRQLTNYGYTF.

The chain uses TRBV29-1 and TRBJ2-1; maybe TRBD1 (6 bases). V lost 2 bases, J lost 7 bases, and 12 bases lay in between. The CDR3 loop spans 13 amino acids. Germline loops: CDR1 SQVTM, CDR2 ANQGSEA. The CDR3 nucleotides read TGCAGCGTTGAATTGGGGGCTGGAAATGAGCAGTTCTTC. This sequence encodes CSVELGAGNEQFF.